These T cell receptor beta chains were read from a single sample in a study of T cell repertoires in cytomegalovirus infection. Via MiXCR, TCRdb re-called the reads, giving one row per CDR3 protein. In the table there are some 900,000 distinct CDR3 sequences, roughly 33% of which are singletons. No antigens are known for them. The input for sequencing was cultured CD8+ T cells from PBMCs, taken from culture after CMV antigen stimulation. Every receptor here comes from a human donor in good health (CMV status not recorded). Some clones in this sample may be carry-over from other donors' samples. Both conserved end residues are part of each CDR3. A D gene is named only where the DNA matches it firmly. Some rows have no size entry. The others give once, few or many, or a class for an expanded clone.

TGTGCCAGCAGTGGAACTAGCGGGGGGGCTGCTGAGCAGTTCTTC,CASSGTSGGAAEQFF,TRBD2,NA,TRBV6-4,TRBJ2-1
TGTGCCAGCAGCTTAGAATTCGGGGGAAGGACGAACACTGAAGCTTTCTTT,CASSLEFGGRTNTEAFF,NA,many,TRBV7-8,TRBJ1-1
TGTGCCAACAGCTCCGGGGGGGGGCACACTGAAGCTTTCTTT,CANSSGGGHTEAFF,NA,NA,TRBV7-2,TRBJ1-1
TGTGCCACCAGCAGCAACCGGGACAGCTCCTACGAGCAGTACTTC,CATSSNRDSSYEQYF,TRBD1,NA,TRBV15,TRBJ2-7
TGTGCCAGCAGCCCGGACAGGGAAAAACTGTTTTTT,CASSPDREKLFF,TRBD1,NA,TRBV12-3/TRBV12-4,TRBJ1-4
TGTGCCAGTAGTATAGGTCGAGGAGGGTTCGAGCAGTACTTC,CASSIGRGGFEQYF,NA,NA,TRBV19,TRBJ2-7
TGCAGCGTGGGACAGCTAAGGGGTGGCTACACCTTC,CSVGQLRGGYTF,TRBD1,few,TRBV29-1,TRBJ1-2
TGTGCCAGCAGTTACGGGTACCGTACAGAGCGGGGCAATCAGCCCCAGCATTTT,CASSYGYRTERGNQPQHF,NA,NA,TRBV6-2/TRBV6-3,TRBJ1-5
TGTGCCAGCAGCTGGGACAGGGGGCCCGAGACCCAGTACTTC,CASSWDRGPETQYF,TRBD1,few,TRBV12-3/TRBV12-4,TRBJ2-5
TGCGCCAGCAGCCAACGGGAAAAGGGGGCATCTGGGGCCAACGTCCTGACTTTC,CASSQREKGASGANVLTF,TRBD1,NA,TRBV4-1,TRBJ2-6
TGCGCCAGCAGCCAAGGTTATGGGGGGAGGAACCAAGAGACCCAGTACTTC,CASSQGYGGRNQETQYF,NA,NA,TRBV4-3,TRBJ2-5
TGTGCCAGCACCTCTAGAAAGACCGGGGAGCTGTTTTTT,CASTSRKTGELFF,NA,few,TRBV9,TRBJ2-2
TGTGCCAGCAGTTACTCACCGGGACAGAAAAATGGCTACACCTTC,CASSYSPGQKNGYTF,TRBD1,few,TRBV6-5,TRBJ1-2
TGTGCCAGCAGTGCTCGCGCCAAACTGTTTTTT,CASSARAKLFF,NA,many,TRBV6-1,TRBJ1-4
TGTGCCAGCTGGAACTACCAAGAGACCCAGTACTTC,CASWNYQETQYF,NA,NA,TRBV6-2/TRBV6-3,TRBJ2-5
TGTGCCAGCAGCTTCGTCCCGGGACAGGGGGTTCGAGAAAAACTGTTTTTT,CASSFVPGQGVREKLFF,TRBD1,many,TRBV7-8,TRBJ1-4
TGTGCCAGCAGTGTCCTTTTCGACACAGACTCTGGAAACACCATATATTTT,CASSVLFDTDSGNTIYF,NA,few,TRBV12-3/TRBV12-4,TRBJ1-3
TGTGCCAGCACCCACGACTCGAGCTCCTACAATGAGCAGTTCTTC,CASTHDSSSYNEQFF,NA,few,TRBV28,TRBJ2-1
TGTGCCAGCAGCGCCGGGACAGCGATACAAGAGACCCAGTACTTC,CASSAGTAIQETQYF,TRBD1,NA,TRBV9,TRBJ2-5
TGTGCCAGCAGCTTAGGATGGTTGGGGGCCTCCACCGGGGAGCTGTTTTTT,CASSLGWLGASTGELFF,NA,many,TRBV7-6,TRBJ2-2
TGCAGCGTCTTGAAGCGGACAGGGAAAGACTACGGGCAGTACTTC,CSVLKRTGKDYGQYF,TRBD1,NA,TRBV29-1,TRBJ2-7
TGTGCCAGCAGCACCGTAGCGGGGGCGATAGATACGCAGTATTTT,CASSTVAGAIDTQYF,TRBD2,few,TRBV5-4,TRBJ2-3
TGTGCCAGCAGTCGTACGGACAGCCCGGTCTATGGCTACACCTTC,CASSRTDSPVYGYTF,NA,NA,TRBV11-1,TRBJ1-2
TGTGCCAGCAGTGCACAGGGATCAAGGGAGACCCAGTACTTC,CASSAQGSRETQYF,NA,few,TRBV6-6,TRBJ2-5
TGTGCCAGCAGCCCCCTTTGGGACAGGGAATTCATGGGCATGAACACTGAAGCTTTCTTT,CASSPLWDREFMGMNTEAFF,TRBD1,NA,TRBV7-9,TRBJ1-1
TGTGCCAGCAGATACGTCGGACCATTATGGTATTTT,CASRYVGPLWYF,NA,few,TRBV6-2/TRBV6-3,TRBJ2-3
TGTGCCACCAGCGACAGCGTCATTACCCAGTACTTC,CATSDSVITQYF,NA,NA,TRBV15,TRBJ2-5
TGTGCCAGCAGGGACTACCTCCTCCGGACTGAAGCTTTCTTT,CASRDYLLRTEAFF,NA,NA,TRBV12-3/TRBV12-4,TRBJ1-1
TGTGCCATCAGTGAGAAGGCTCAAGAGACCCAGTACTTC,CAISEKAQETQYF,NA,NA,TRBV10-3,TRBJ2-5
TGTGCCAGCAGTTATCGAACAATGAACACTGAAGCTTTCTTT,CASSYRTMNTEAFF,NA,few,TRBV6-5,TRBJ1-1
TGTGCCAGCAGCTCAGACAGGGGGCATGGAAACACCATATATTTT,CASSSDRGHGNTIYF,TRBD1,few,TRBV7-8,TRBJ1-3
TGTGCCAGCAGGGCTCTAGGACAGAACAATGAGCAGTTCTTC,CASRALGQNNEQFF,NA,NA,TRBV12-3/TRBV12-4,TRBJ2-1
TGTGCCAGCAGTTTAGGGGGCTTAAGAGGCACAGATACGCAGTATTTT,CASSLGGLRGTDTQYF,NA,NA,TRBV27,TRBJ2-3
TGTGCCAGCAGCTTAGTCGAGAATGAGCAGTTCTTC,CASSLVENEQFF,NA,many,TRBV7-9,TRBJ2-1
TGTGCCAGCAGTTTAGGCGGACAGGGGGCTGAAGGCTACACCTTC,CASSLGGQGAEGYTF,TRBD1,NA,TRBV27,TRBJ1-2
TGTGCCAGCAGCTTGGAGAGGTCCTCTAGCACAGATACGCAGTATTTT,CASSLERSSSTDTQYF,NA,few,TRBV5-4,TRBJ2-3
TGTGCCAGCAGTGAAGCGTTCGGACAGGGATTGGAGACCCAGTACTTC,CASSEAFGQGLETQYF,TRBD1,few,TRBV6-1,TRBJ2-5
TGTGCCAGCAGCCCCTTCCGGGACCCCTGGGGGGAGACCCAGTACTTC,CASSPFRDPWGETQYF,NA,NA,TRBV7-2,TRBJ2-5
TGTGCCAGCAGCTTCACGGGGGGGGCGTCCTACAATGAGCAGTTCTTC,CASSFTGGASYNEQFF,TRBD2,NA,TRBV11-2,TRBJ2-1
TGTGCCAGCAGCCCATTAGGGACAGGATATGGCTACACCTTC,CASSPLGTGYGYTF,TRBD1,NA,TRBV7-3,TRBJ1-2
TGTGCCAGCAGTTACGCTCCCGCAGGGGGCTCGGGGGAGGACTATGGCTACACCTTC,CASSYAPAGGSGEDYGYTF,TRBD1,NA,TRBV6-1,TRBJ1-2
TGCAGCGCCCTGAAAGATACGCAGTATTTT,CSALKDTQYF,NA,NA,TRBV29-1,TRBJ2-3
TGTGCCAGCAGTTTAATACAGGAGGTACCGGACATTCAGTACTTC,CASSLIQEVPDIQYF,NA,few,TRBV6-1,TRBJ2-4
TGTGCCAGCAGCTTAATGCTGTCTGGGACAGGCTTTTATGGCTACACCTTC,CASSLMLSGTGFYGYTF,TRBD1,NA,TRBV7-2,TRBJ1-2
TGTGCCAGCCGGCGACAGGCCGAAGAGACCCAGTACTTC,CASRRQAEETQYF,NA,NA,TRBV7-9,TRBJ2-5
TGTGCCAGCAGTTTATTCCAGACGACCCAAGAGACCCAGTACTTC,CASSLFQTTQETQYF,NA,NA,TRBV27,TRBJ2-5
TGTGCCACCAGCAGGGCAGGGAAGCAGCCCCAGCATTTT,CATSRAGKQPQHF,NA,NA,TRBV15,TRBJ1-5
TGTGCCAGCAGCTCCTACCAGGCATATAATTCACCCCTCCACTTT,CASSSYQAYNSPLHF,NA,many,TRBV7-2,TRBJ1-6
TGTGCCAGCAGTTTAATCTCTAGCGGGTTGATCTACTATGAGCAGTTCTTC,CASSLISSGLIYYEQFF,TRBD2,NA,TRBV27,TRBJ2-1
TGTGCCAGCAGCGTCGAGGGACAGTTTAATGAAAAACTGTTTTTT,CASSVEGQFNEKLFF,TRBD1,NA,TRBV9,TRBJ1-4
TGTGCCAGCAGCCAGACAGACGTCACTTGTGAAGCTTTCTTT,CASSQTDVTCEAFF,NA,NA,TRBV19,TRBJ1-1
TGTGCCAGCAGCTTAATCCGAACGGGGGGGAGGAAAGAGACCCAGTACTTC,CASSLIRTGGRKETQYF,TRBD2,many,TRBV7-8,TRBJ2-5
TGTGCCAGCAGTTACCCGGGACAGCCGAACACTGAAGCTTTCTTT,CASSYPGQPNTEAFF,TRBD1,few,TRBV6-5,TRBJ1-1
TGCGCCAGCAGCTTGGCCGGGTTTAGCACTGAAGCTTTCTTT,CASSLAGFSTEAFF,NA,NA,TRBV5-1,TRBJ1-1
TGTGCCAGTAGTATTGCCGGGACAGGGTCGAATGAGCAGTTCTTC,CASSIAGTGSNEQFF,TRBD1,few,TRBV19,TRBJ2-1